These 22 T cell receptor beta chains originate from one sample sequenced in a study of blood T cell repertoires in COVID-19 (dated by TCRdb to 2018 to 2021). Preparation of the library involved the immunoSEQ multiplex PCR assay. TCRdb re-hosts the immuneACCESS table, in-frame sequences only. Its copies lack some clones; in the studies checked, an unresolved V gene accounts for under half of them, and the cause for the rest is not known. The sample yields about 200,000 clones; around 91% were counted once. The leading ten clones occupy about 5% of the sample. Sequencing was carried out using peripheral blood. The receptors stem from a woman aged 40 to 55 with acute or convalescent COVID-19.

V and J are TRBV7-2 and TRBJ1-3; D gene unclear. Deletions cut 1 base from V and 4 bases from J, with 17 bases between. This CDR3 has 17 residues. Germline V gene data show CDR1 as SGHTA and CDR2 as FQGNSA. The CDR3 sequence: CASSLDHPRLAGNTIYF. The CDR3 DNA reads as TGTGCCAGCAGCTTAGATCACCCCCGATTGGCCGGAAACACCATATATTTT.

The chain couples TRBV6-5 to TRBJ2-1; tentatively, D is TRBD1 (6 bases). This CDR3 spans 11 amino acids. The V end lost 11 bases, the J end lost 5 bases, and 10 bases lay between the germline ends. Germline CDR1 MNHEY, CDR2 SVGAGI. The CDR3 region has the DNA TGTGCCTACAGGGCCCACAATGAGCAGTTCTTC. It translates to CAYRAHNEQFF.

V usage is TRBV3-1 (or the pseudogene TRBV3-2) and J usage is TRBJ2-5, with D unresolved. From germline, CDR1 is LGHDT and CDR2 YNNKEL (reference sequence). V was pared by 3 bases and J by 2 bases, with 4 bases between. The CDR3 loop spans 12 amino acids. For the CDR3, the DNA is TGTGCCAGCAGCCATCCACAAGAGACCCAGTACTTC. Its protein product is CASSHPQETQYF.

This clone was found once. This chain links TRBV6-1 with TRBJ2-2, with D possibly matching TRBD2 (6 bases). This CDR3 is 17 amino acids long. Germline CDR1 reads MNHNS; CDR2 reads SASEGT. V was cut by 1 base and J by 1 base, with 13 bases left in between. The CDR3 coding sequence is TGTGCCAGCAGTGAAGGGTGGTGGGGGGAGAACACCGGGGAGCTGTTTTTT. Its protein product is CASSEGWWGENTGELFF.

V is TRBV28 and J is TRBJ2-4, with 9 bases lining up with TRBD1. This CDR3 region has 15 residues. Germline V gives CDR1 MDHEN, CDR2 SYDVKM. J lost 7 bases, V lost 6 bases, and 10 bases had no gene match. CDR3 amino acids: CASRRSLGQGNIQYF. CDR3 DNA: TGTGCCAGCAGGCGCTCGCTAGGACAGGGGAACATTCAGTACTTC.

The chain is built from TRBV7-6 and TRBJ2-1, with 11 bases identical to TRBD1. Germline-derived CDR1 and CDR2 are SGHVS and FNYEAQ. V shed 5 bases and J 0 bases; nucleotides not matched to a gene: 6. The CDR3 totals 17 residues. CDR3 DNA: TGTGCCAGCAGCGGAGCAGGGACAGGGGGCTCCTACAATGAGCAGTTCTTC. Translating gives CASSGAGTGGSYNEQFF.

Here the CDR3 reads CASTRDYTGELFF. The CDR3 DNA reads as TGCGCCAGCACCCGGGACTACACCGGGGAGCTGTTTTTT. The chain couples TRBV5-1 to TRBJ2-2; TRBD2 is a possible D gene (6 bases). Trimming removed 6 bases at V and 3 bases at J, with 9 bases between. Germline V lookup: CDR1 SGHRS, CDR2 YFSETQ. The CDR3 is made up of 13 amino acids.

This chain joins TRBV12-3 or TRBV12-4 and TRBJ1-1; D gene uncertain. V lost 4 bases and J 8 bases, leaving 14 bases between the germline ends. This CDR3 is built from 13 residues. CDR3 sequence: CASSSLRQAEAFF. CDR3 in DNA: TGTGCCAGCAGTTCATTACGACAAGCCGAAGCTTTCTTT.

The sample holds one count of this clone. V gene TRBV19 combines with J gene TRBJ2-2; the D gene is possibly TRBD1 (5 bases). The CDR3 covers 13 residues. Germline CDR1 and CDR2: LNHDA and SQIVND (reference sequence). Trimming took off 7 bases at V and 1 base at J, with 7 bases between the two ends. This CDR3 is CASTQGNTGELFF. The CDR3 DNA reads as TGTGCCAGTACCCAGGGGAACACCGGGGAGCTGTTTTTT.

The chain joins TRBV24-1 to TRBJ2-3; 9 nucleotides match TRBD1. The CDR3 is 16 amino acids. J lost 3 bases, V lost 0 bases, and 3 bases had no gene match. Per the germline V gene, CDR1 is KGHDR and CDR2 is SFDVKD. The CDR3 reads CATSDLTGGLTDTQYF. CDR3 bases: TGTGCCACCAGTGATTTGACAGGGGGCTTAACAGATACGCAGTATTTT.

J is TRBJ2-2 and V is TRBV19; 7 bases are a match to TRBD1. The CDR3 sequence is 16 residues long. Germline-derived CDR1 and CDR2 are LNHDA and SQIVND (reference sequence). After removal of 7 bases from V and 4 bases from J, the junction contained 12 bases not matched to a gene. The CDR3 here is CASISQGDLSTGELFF. The CDR3 DNA reads as TGTGCCAGTATCTCCCAGGGGGACCTTTCCACCGGGGAGCTGTTTTTT.

The chain joins TRBV9 to TRBJ1-1; tentatively, D is TRBD1 (6 bases). The V gene lost 0 bases and the J gene lost 4 bases, with 13 bases spanning the gap. Germline V gives CDR1 SGDLS, CDR2 YYNGEE. The length of the CDR3 is 15 residues. As DNA, the CDR3 is TGTGCCAGCAGCGTAGGGACAGCTTGGGGCACTGAAGCTTTCTTT. Its protein product is CASSVGTAWGTEAFF.

The chain carries TRBV5-4 and TRBJ2-1; TRBD2 matches at 9 bases. Germline CDR1 and CDR2: SGHNT and YYREEE (reference sequence). The CDR3 sequence is 14 residues long. The trim removed 5 bases at V and 6 bases at J, leaving 6 bases unmatched. CDR3 DNA: TGTGCCAGCAGTGCTGGGACTAGCCCCAATGAGCAGTTCTTC. Residues: CASSAGTSPNEQFF.

V and J are TRBV2 and TRBJ1-2, with D tentatively TRBD1 (6 bases). Trimming removed 3 bases from V and 2 bases from J, with 16 bases in between. This CDR3 is 16 amino acids long. Germline CDR1 is SNHLY and CDR2 is FYNNEI. CDR3 coding DNA: TGTGCCAGCAGTGATGTCCAGGGGTGGGTGAACTATGGCTACACCTTC. Its translation is CASSDVQGWVNYGYTF.

This chain links TRBV19 with TRBJ1-2, with TRBD1 identical over 9 bases. This CDR3 is 16 amino acids long. CDR1 and CDR2 (germline): LNHDA, SQIVND (reference sequence). J was trimmed by 3 bases and V by 5 bases; bases with no gene match: 10. CDR3 loop: CASSAPTTGGHYGYTF. CDR3 in DNA: TGTGCCAGTAGTGCGCCCACTACAGGGGGCCACTATGGCTACACCTTC.

The gene calls are TRBV6-5 and TRBJ2-2; possibly TRBD1 for D (6 bases). The germline V gene has CDR1 MNHEY and CDR2 SVGAGI. The CDR3 loop spans 14 amino acids. V dropped 6 bases and J dropped 2 bases, with 10 bases sitting between them. The DNA of the CDR3 is TGTGCCAGCAGGTTCAGGGGTAACACCGGGGAGCTGTTTTTT. This gives the protein CASRFRGNTGELFF.

The chain uses TRBV25-1 and TRBJ2-6; TRBD1 matches 12 bases. This CDR3 is built from 17 residues. CDR1 is MGHDK and CDR2 is SYGVNS in the germline V gene. V lost 4 bases, J lost 3 bases, and 4 bases stayed unmatched. CDR3 loop: CASSGRDRGLGANVLTF. The CDR3 DNA is TGTGCCAGCAGTGGCCGGGACAGGGGGCTTGGGGCCAACGTCCTGACTTTC. Together with reference TRBV25-1 and TRBJ2-6, the CDR3 gives the full variable domain: EADIYQTPRYLVIGTGKKITLECSQTMGHDKMYWYQQDPGMELHLIHYSYGVNSTEKGDLSSESTVSRIRTEHFPLTLESARPSHTSQYLCASSGRDRGLGANVLTFGAGSRLTVL.

The chain has TRBV18 and TRBJ2-3; 7 bases are a match to TRBD2. From germline, CDR1 is KGHSH and CDR2 LQKENI. CDR3 length: 15 residues. V lost 0 bases, J lost 9 bases, and 9 bases stayed unmatched. This CDR3 reads CASSPPTRREGTQYF. The DNA for the CDR3 is TGTGCCAGCTCACCACCGACCCGCAGGGAGGGAACGCAGTATTTT.

This chain connects TRBV6-4 to TRBJ2-5, with no clear D. The V and J ends lost 11 bases and 1 base respectively, with 14 bases between them. The CDR3 is 13 residues long. In germline, CDR1 is MRHNA, CDR2 SNTAGT. In nucleotides, the CDR3 is TGTGCCCCGGCAGTAGGAGCCCAAGAGACCCAGTACTTC. Its protein product is CAPAVGAQETQYF.

The CDR3 loop is CASSSGSQAIYGYTF. The CDR3, as DNA: TGTGCCAGCAGCTCTGGTAGTCAGGCAATCTATGGCTACACCTTC. The V and J genes are TRBV7-2 and TRBJ1-2, with no clear D. This CDR3 comprises 15 residues. Germline V lookup: CDR1 SGHTA, CDR2 FQGNSA. Trimming pared 4 bases from V and 4 bases from J, leaving 16 bases between.

This clone showed up many times. The V and J genes are TRBV4-1 and TRBJ1-1, with 9 bases identical to TRBD1. Germline V gene data show CDR1 as MGHRA and CDR2 as YSYEKL. The CDR3 spans 16 residues. Trimming at V came to 3 bases and at J to 8 bases, leaving 13 bases not matched to a gene. The CDR3 here is CASSQGRTGVYFEAFF. CDR3 in DNA: TGCGCCAGCAGCCAGGGTAGGACAGGGGTTTATTTCGAAGCTTTCTTT.

The chain's CDR3 is CSASGQGGETQYF. Written as DNA, the CDR3 is TGCAGTGCTAGTGGTCAGGGTGGCGAGACCCAGTACTTC. V is TRBV20-1 and J is TRBJ2-5, with D maybe TRBD1 (5 bases). Germline V gene data show CDR1 as DFQATT and CDR2 as SNEGSKA (reference sequence). This CDR3 spans 13 amino acids. The V and J ends lost 3 bases and 5 bases respectively, with 13 bases between them.